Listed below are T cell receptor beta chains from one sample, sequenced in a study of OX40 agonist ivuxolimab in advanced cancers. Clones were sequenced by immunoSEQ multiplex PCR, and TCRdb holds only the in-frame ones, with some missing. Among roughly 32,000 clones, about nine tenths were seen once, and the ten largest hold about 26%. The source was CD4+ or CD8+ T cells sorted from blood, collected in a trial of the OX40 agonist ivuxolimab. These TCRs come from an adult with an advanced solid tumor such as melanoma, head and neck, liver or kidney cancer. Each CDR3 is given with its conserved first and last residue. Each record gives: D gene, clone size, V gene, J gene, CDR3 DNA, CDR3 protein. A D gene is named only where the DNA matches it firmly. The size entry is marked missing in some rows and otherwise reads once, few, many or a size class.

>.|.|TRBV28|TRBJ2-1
TGTGCCAGCAGTCCCTTAAATGAGCAGTTCTTC
CASSPLNEQFF
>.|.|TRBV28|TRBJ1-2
TGTGCCAGCAGTTTATGGCTACAGGGATATGGCTACACCTTC
CASSLWLQGYGYTF
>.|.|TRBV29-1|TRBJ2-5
TGCAGCGTTGAAGGGCGCAGGGCCCAGGATAGAGAAGAGACCCAGTACTTC
CSVEGRRAQDREETQYF
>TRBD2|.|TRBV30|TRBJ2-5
TGTGCCTGGAGCGGGGCTCTTTACGGGGGAGGGCCGGGTATTGCCCAGTACTTC
CAWSGALYGGGPGIAQYF
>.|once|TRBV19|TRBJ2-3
TGTGCCAGTAGTCCGAGGACAGATGGCTATACGCAGTATTTT
CASSPRTDGYTQYF
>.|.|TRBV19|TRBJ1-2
TGTGCCAGTAGTCTTCCAGGGATCTACTATGGCTACACCTTC
CASSLPGIYYGYTF
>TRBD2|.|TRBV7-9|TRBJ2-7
TGTGCCAGCAGCACGACGGGAGGAGTCTACGAGCAGTACTTC
CASSTTGGVYEQYF
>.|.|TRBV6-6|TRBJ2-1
TGTGCCAGCAGCCCACTTAACAGCCCCCCCTACAATGAGCAGTTCTTC
CASSPLNSPPYNEQFF
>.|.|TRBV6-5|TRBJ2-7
TGTGCCAGCAGTTTAGCGGATTTCTACGAGCAGTACTTC
CASSLADFYEQYF
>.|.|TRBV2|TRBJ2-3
TGTGCCAGCAGCCGAGGGGCGGGGACGCAGTATTTT
CASSRGAGTQYF
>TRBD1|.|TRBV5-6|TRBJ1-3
TGTGCCAGCAGCGTGGGACAGAGCTCTGGAAACACCATATATTTT
CASSVGQSSGNTIYF
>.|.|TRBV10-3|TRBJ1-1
TGTGCCATCTCCGCGGGCCTCGACACTGAAGCTTTCTTT
CAISAGLDTEAFF